This T cell receptor beta chain was profiled in a study of T-cell memory formation after mild COVID-19. The overall study: Largely donor-specific sequence clusters came from a couple of donors. Study findings and constraints: Day 15 to 85 contracting clones showed balanced CD4/CD8; day 15 to 37 expanders favored CD4+. Day 37-peaking second-wave clones had unconfirmed SARS-CoV-2 specificity.

5'RACE primed at constant segments yielded TCR alpha and TCR beta cDNA libraries bearing sample barcodes and UMIs. TCRdb re-called the 5' RACE reads through MiXCR, storing one row per CDR3 protein. The sample includes roughly 99,000 distinct CDR3 sequences, 14% of them seen just once. Remarks on this clonotype: Antigen: not known.

This receptor was obtained from a man between 18 and 29 years old who had mild COVID-19 (a few samples of this study predate the infection). Cell type and time point are not known. The sequenced sample was PBMCs or a T cell subset sorted from them (not recorded which).

As DNA, the CDR3 is TGTGCCAGCAGCTTAGAAGTGGCACTCACAGATACGCAGTATTTT. As protein: CASSLEVALTDTQYF. V usage is TRBV7-8 and J usage is TRBJ2-3, with unresolved D. V was shortened by 1 base and J by 2 bases, with 10 bases between the two germline ends. CDR1 SGHVS and CDR2 FQNEAQ come from the germline V gene. The CDR3 runs 15 residues.